These T cell receptor beta chains were read from a single sample in a study of T cells of healthy individuals. MiXCR, run by TCRdb on the 5' RACE reads, gives a single entry per CDR3 protein. This sample yields more than 60,000 distinct CDR3 sequences, of which roughly 15% are seen a single time; approximately 4.8% belongs to the top ten. These TCRs come from a human donor in good health. Each CDR3 is given with its conserved first and last residue. The D gene is left open where the match is weak. For some rows the clone size is stated as once, few or many, or as a class when expanded; others skip it.

many 14 - TRBJ1-5 TRBV5-5 CASSPAITERPQHF TGTGCCAGCAGCCCCGCGATAACAGAGCGGCCCCAGCATTTT
few 17 - TRBJ1-6 TRBV7-6 CASSLAYTPTANSPLHF TGTGCCAGCAGCTTAGCGTATACTCCGACAGCCAATTCACCCCTCCACTTT
- 17 - TRBJ2-3 TRBV10-3 CAISVEIRGGSTDTQYF TGTGCCATCAGCGTTGAAATAAGGGGGGGGAGCACAGATACGCAGTATTTT
- 13 - TRBJ2-1 TRBV12-3/TRBV12-4 CASSGTSNNEQFF TGTGCCAGCAGTGGGACTTCAAACAATGAGCAGTTCTTC
- 17 - TRBJ2-3 TRBV7-2 CASSPRIIRPSTDTQCF TGTGCCAGCAGCCCCCGGATCATAAGACCAAGCACAGATACGCAGTGTTTT
many 15 - TRBJ2-2 TRBV13 CASSSILENTGELFF TGTGCCAGCAGCTCCATACTGGAGAACACCGGGGAGCTGTTTTTT
many 17 - TRBJ2-3 TRBV11-2 CASSLDAELLVTDTQYF TGTGCCAGCAGCTTAGATGCAGAACTCCTAGTCACAGATACGCAGTATTTT
many 13 TRBD2 TRBJ2-3 TRBV29-1 CSVGGRGTDTQYF TGCAGCGTTGGTGGGAGGGGAACAGATACGCAGTATTTT
many 13 - TRBJ1-4 TRBV2 CASKWRGDEKLFF TGTGCCAGCAAGTGGAGGGGTGATGAAAAACTGTTTTTT
many 15 - TRBJ2-3 TRBV9 CASSPSPGNTDTQYF TGTGCCAGCAGCCCATCGCCCGGGAACACAGATACGCAGTATTTT
- 12 - TRBJ1-5 TRBV3-1 CASSQEYGPQHF TGTGCCAGCAGCCAAGAGTATGGGCCCCAGCATTTT
- 19 - TRBJ2-1 TRBV7-9 CASSLPRLRRAGKYNEQFF TGTGCCAGCAGCTTACCGCGACTACGGCGGGCGGGGAAGTACAATGAGCAGTTCTTC
many 15 - TRBJ1-5 TRBV7-9 CASSLDGQSYQPQHF TGTGCCAGCAGCTTAGACGGACAGTCCTATCAGCCCCAGCATTTT
few 14 - TRBJ2-1 TRBV20-1 CSAPRQGGMNEQFF TGCAGTGCCCCAAGACAGGGAGGTATGAATGAGCAGTTCTTC
- 16 TRBD1 TRBJ1-1 TRBV28 CASSLVLGQGRIGAFF TGTGCCAGCAGTTTAGTACTAGGACAGGGACGAATTGGGGCTTTCTTT
many 13 TRBD2 TRBJ2-1 TRBV20-1 CSAQREDLYEQFF TGCAGTGCTCAGCGGGAGGATTTATATGAGCAGTTCTTC
- 15 TRBD1 TRBJ1-1 TRBV2 CASSGQGARNTEAFF TGTGCCAGCAGTGGACAGGGGGCAAGGAACACTGAAGCTTTCTTT
- 15 TRBD2 TRBJ2-1 TRBV27 CASSPVAGTYNEQFF TGTGCCAGCAGTCCGGTAGCGGGAACCTACAATGAGCAGTTCTTC
- 17 - TRBJ2-3 TRBV24-1 CATSDTDGTLSTDTQYF TGTGCCACCAGTGACACGGACGGGACCCTTAGCACAGATACGCAGTATTTT
few 10 - TRBJ2-5 TRBV20-1 CSAKAATQYF TGCAGTGCCAAGGCCGCGACCCAGTACTTC
- 17 TRBD2 TRBJ2-3 TRBV5-1 CASSAATSGGHTDTQYF TGCGCCAGCAGCGCAGCGACTAGCGGGGGCCACACAGATACGCAGTATTTT
few 15 - TRBJ2-7 TRBV4-3 CASSQDKRHPYEQYF TGCGCCAGCAGCCAAGATAAGAGACACCCCTACGAGCAGTACTTC
- 13 - TRBJ1-1 TRBV28 CASSPDGDTEAFF TGTGCCAGCAGTCCCGACGGGGACACTGAAGCTTTCTTT
- 17 TRBD2 TRBJ2-3 TRBV6-2/TRBV6-3 CASSWTSGGDVTDTQYF TGTGCCAGCTCCTGGACTAGCGGGGGGGATGTCACAGATACGCAGTATTTT
many 17 - TRBJ2-2 TRBV3-1 CASSQDAGTGYTGELFF TGTGCCAGCAGCCAAGACGCGGGAACGGGGTACACCGGGGAGCTGTTTTTT
many 15 TRBD1 TRBJ1-4 TRBV3-1 CASSPWDRRNEKLFF TGTGCCAGCAGCCCTTGGGACAGAAGAAATGAAAAACTGTTTTTT
many 15 - TRBJ1-5 TRBV20-1 CSAPREGTNDQPQHF TGCAGTGCCCCCCGCGAAGGGACTAATGACCAGCCCCAGCATTTT
few 15 - TRBJ2-6 TRBV7-3 CASSPSDSGANVLTF TGTGCCAGCAGCCCCTCCGACTCTGGGGCCAACGTCCTGACTTTC
few 14 - TRBJ1-2 TRBV4-1 CASSQVTSDPWNTF TGCGCCAGCAGCCAAGTGACTTCGGACCCTTGGAACACCTTC
many 13 - TRBJ1-4 TRBV5-1 CASSPTGDEKLFF TGCGCCAGCAGTCCTACCGGGGATGAAAAACTGTTTTTT
- 15 TRBD2 TRBJ2-1 TRBV5-1 CASSSQTSGPNEQFF TGCGCCAGCAGCTCGCAGACTAGCGGGCCCAATGAGCAGTTCTTC
- 13 - TRBJ2-3 TRBV6-5 CASSPQAPGTQYF TGTGCCAGCAGTCCTCAGGCCCCCGGCACGCAGTATTTT
- 14 - TRBJ1-1 TRBV6-6 CASSYSWGNTEAFF TGTGCCAGCAGTTACTCGTGGGGTAACACTGAAGCTTTCTTT
- 15 TRBD1 TRBJ1-1 TRBV4-1 CASSQGLAGGTEAFF TGCGCCAGCAGCCAAGGTCTAGCAGGGGGCACTGAAGCTTTCTTT
few 16 - TRBJ2-3 TRBV5-1 CASSFEREFGTDTQYF TGCGCCAGCAGCTTTGAACGGGAGTTTGGGACAGATACGCAGTATTTT
many 13 - TRBJ1-5 TRBV3-1 CASSQVANQPQHF TGTGCCAGCAGCCAAGTTGCCAATCAGCCCCAGCATTTT
- 14 - TRBJ2-2 TRBV6-1 CASSLGPQGGELFF TGTGCCAGCAGTCTAGGACCGCAGGGCGGGGAGCTGTTTTTT
few 15 TRBD2 TRBJ2-3 TRBV2 CASRLAGGRTDTQYF TGTGCCAGCAGGCTAGCGGGGGGGCGGACAGATACGCAGTATTTT
few 14 - TRBJ1-1 TRBV2 CASTGAGQNTEAFF TGTGCCAGCACCGGGGCGGGTCAGAACACTGAAGCTTTCTTT
few 13 TRBD2 TRBJ2-5 TRBV13 CASSFQGGETQYF TGTGCCAGCAGCTTTCAGGGAGGGGAGACCCAGTACTTC
many 11 - TRBJ1-1 TRBV20-1 CSARVRTEAFF TGCAGTGCCAGGGTCCGCACTGAAGCTTTCTTT
many 15 - TRBJ2-7 TRBV7-2 CASSPQGGSSYEQYF TGTGCCAGCAGCCCTCAGGGGGGCAGCTCCTACGAGCAGTACTTC